This record concerns one T cell receptor beta chain sequence. V dropped 10 bases and J dropped 6 bases, with 10 bases sitting between them. The germline gives CDR1 MNHEY, CDR2 SVGAGI. This CDR3 spans 11 amino acids. The data were produced by immunoSEQ multiplex PCR, yet TCRdb's version contains in-frame clones alone and is incomplete. The table records 74,000 or so clones, approximately 89% of them present only once. This record comes from a study of blood T cell repertoires in COVID-19. The sample comprised peripheral blood. J is TRBJ2-1 and V is TRBV6-5; D is possibly TRBD2 (5 bases). The clonotype comes from a human donor in a cohort sampled during active COVID-19. CDR3 loop: CATVRVNEQFF. DNA for the CDR3: TGTGCCACGGTGCGGGTCAATGAGCAGTTCTTC.